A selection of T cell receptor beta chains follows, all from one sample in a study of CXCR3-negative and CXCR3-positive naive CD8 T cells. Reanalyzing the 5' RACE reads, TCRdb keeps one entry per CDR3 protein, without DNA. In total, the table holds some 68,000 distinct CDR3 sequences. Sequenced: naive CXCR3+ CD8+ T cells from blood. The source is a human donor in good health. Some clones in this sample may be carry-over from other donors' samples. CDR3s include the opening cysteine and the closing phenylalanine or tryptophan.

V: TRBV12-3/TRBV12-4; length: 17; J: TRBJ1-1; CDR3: CASSPYLIPGPYTEAFF
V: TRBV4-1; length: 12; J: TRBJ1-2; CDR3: CASSHRGYGYTF
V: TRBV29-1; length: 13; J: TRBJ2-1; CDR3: CSADVDPLGEQFF
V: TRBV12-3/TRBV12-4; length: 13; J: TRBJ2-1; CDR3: CASTPGPSHEQFF
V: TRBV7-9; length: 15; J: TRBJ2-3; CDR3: CASSPPYLSTDTQYF
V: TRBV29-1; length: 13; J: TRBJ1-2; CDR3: CSVPIGGNYGYTF
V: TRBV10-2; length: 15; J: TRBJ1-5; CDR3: CASSESPGLRQPQHF
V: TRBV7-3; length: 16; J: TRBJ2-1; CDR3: CASSQYGTSGYNEQFF
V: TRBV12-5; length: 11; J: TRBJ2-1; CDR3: CASRGLNEQFF
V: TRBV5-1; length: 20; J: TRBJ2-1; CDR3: CASSLQSDFRTSGSFYEQFF
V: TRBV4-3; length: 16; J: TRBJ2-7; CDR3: CASSQDRDNPVHEQYF
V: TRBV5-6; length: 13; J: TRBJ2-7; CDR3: CASGTGVTNEQYF
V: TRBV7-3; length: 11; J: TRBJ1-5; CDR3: CASSKNQPQHF
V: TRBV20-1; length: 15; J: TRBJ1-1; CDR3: CSATGTEAMNTEAFF
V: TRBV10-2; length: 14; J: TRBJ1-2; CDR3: CASSESMGSHGYTF
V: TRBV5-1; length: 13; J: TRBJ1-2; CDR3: CASSLTENYGYTF